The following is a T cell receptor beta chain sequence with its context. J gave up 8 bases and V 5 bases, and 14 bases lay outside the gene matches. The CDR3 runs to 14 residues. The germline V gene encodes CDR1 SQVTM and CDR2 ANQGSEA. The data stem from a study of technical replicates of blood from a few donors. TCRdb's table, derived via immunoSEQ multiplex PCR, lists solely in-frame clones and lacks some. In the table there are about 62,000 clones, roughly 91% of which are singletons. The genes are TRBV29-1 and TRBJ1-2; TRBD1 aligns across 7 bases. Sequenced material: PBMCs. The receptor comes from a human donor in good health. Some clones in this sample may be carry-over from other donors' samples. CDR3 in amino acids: CSVTPGQMLSGYTF. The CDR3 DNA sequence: TGCAGCGTTACCCCGGGACAGATGCTTTCGGGCTACACCTTC.